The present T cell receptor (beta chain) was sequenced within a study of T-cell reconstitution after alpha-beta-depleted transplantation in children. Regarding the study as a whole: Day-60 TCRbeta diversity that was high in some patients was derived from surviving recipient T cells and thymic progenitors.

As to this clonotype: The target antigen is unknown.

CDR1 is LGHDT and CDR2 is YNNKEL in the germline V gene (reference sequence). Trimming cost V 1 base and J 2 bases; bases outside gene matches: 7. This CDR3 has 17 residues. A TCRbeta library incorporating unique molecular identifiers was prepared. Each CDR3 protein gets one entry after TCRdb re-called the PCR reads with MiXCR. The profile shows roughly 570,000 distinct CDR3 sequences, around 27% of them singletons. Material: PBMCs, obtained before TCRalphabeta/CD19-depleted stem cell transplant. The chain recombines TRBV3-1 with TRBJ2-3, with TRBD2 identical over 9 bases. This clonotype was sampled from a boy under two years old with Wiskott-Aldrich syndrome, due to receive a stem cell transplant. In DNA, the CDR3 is TGTGCCAGCAGCCAAGGGTGGACTAGCGCGTTCACAGATACGCAGTATTTT. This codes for CASSQGWTSAFTDTQYF.